This note documents a single TCR beta chain sequence. Germline V gene data show CDR1 as LGHDT and CDR2 as YNNKEL (reference sequence). The junction had 8 bases not matched to a gene; V was cut back by 3 bases and J by 4 bases. This CDR3 has 15 amino acids. These data come from a study of blood T cell repertoires in COVID-19. Ages ranged from roughly 18 to 100 years, with residence in approximately 23 US areas. TCRdb's copy holds only in-frame clones and misses some; the assay was immunoSEQ multiplex PCR. The table records a few hundred thousand clones, around 84% of them present only once. V gene TRBV3-1 (or the pseudogene TRBV3-2) combines with J gene TRBJ1-1, with 7 bases lining up with TRBD1. Input material: PBMCs or T cells enriched from blood (not recorded which). The source is a man aged 30 to 39 with acute COVID-19. CDR3: CASSQGPQGGTEAFF. The CDR3 DNA reads TGTGCCAGCAGCCAGGGGCCCCAGGGGGGCACTGAAGCTTTCTTT.